Listed below are T cell receptor beta chains from one sample, sequenced in a study of response to subunit inactivated influenza vaccine. TCRdb re-derived calls from the RT-PCR reads in MiXCR, one entry per CDR3 protein. The table shows 530,000 or so distinct CDR3 sequences, with about 15% occurring only once. The sample here was PBMCs from blood, taken 11 to 12 days after vaccination. These TCRs come from a man between 45 and 60 years old who received an inactivated influenza vaccine. Each CDR3 is given with its conserved first and last residue. A D gene is named only where the DNA matches it firmly.

TRBJ2-1	TRBV27	TRBD2	CASSFGGRFYNEQFF
TRBJ2-5	TRBV3-1	.	CASSQSGLTLEETQYF
TRBJ2-7	TRBV2	.	CASSEARQSYEQYF
TRBJ2-7	TRBV6-1	TRBD1	CASATGTSYEQYF
TRBJ2-2	TRBV28	TRBD1	CASSPLRDRGGELFF
TRBJ2-1	TRBV5-1	TRBD2	CASSLLAGDFNEQFF
TRBJ2-1	TRBV12-3/TRBV12-4	.	CASSFNRGRGSHEQFF
TRBJ2-1	TRBV10-3	TRBD2	CAIGEREATNNEQFF
TRBJ2-5	TRBV25-1	TRBD1	CASSETWDRAVQETQYF
TRBJ1-5	TRBV18	.	CASSREVNQPQHF
TRBJ1-2	TRBV2	.	CASAGRSYGYTF
TRBJ1-2	TRBV11-2	.	CASSLNSYYGYTF
TRBJ1-1	TRBV23-1	.	CASSQLKIEAFF
TRBJ2-4	TRBV7-9	TRBD1	CASSLDRPKNIQYF
TRBJ2-7	TRBV28	.	CASSLEAPTDREQYF
TRBJ2-5	TRBV25-1	TRBD2	CASSELTSGRETQYF
TRBJ1-2	TRBV7-2	.	CASSLGLQPNYGYTF
TRBJ2-6	TRBV5-5	.	CASSRTTGANVLTF
TRBJ1-2	TRBV6-5	.	CASSYRWGGGGGYTF
TRBJ1-2	TRBV5-1	.	CASSLSGHDNYGYTF
TRBJ2-1	TRBV28	.	CASSNAVSYNEQFF
TRBJ2-7	TRBV20-1	TRBD2	CSVHTSGAYSEQYF
TRBJ1-1	TRBV28	.	CASTPPPGYGSTEAFF
TRBJ1-1	TRBV18	.	CASSPAFLNTEAFF
TRBJ2-4	TRBV5-1	.	CASSSRGIQYF
TRBJ2-1	TRBV12-3/TRBV12-4	.	CASSLRREQFF
TRBJ2-5	TRBV10-3	TRBD2	CAISYRLAGLQETQYF
TRBJ1-1	TRBV9	.	CASSNTNTEAFF
TRBJ1-2	TRBV4-1	.	CASLDGNYGYTF
TRBJ2-1	TRBV12-3/TRBV12-4	.	CASSLEPGPYNEQFF
TRBJ2-6	TRBV20-1	.	CSAREVAGANVLTF
TRBJ2-7	TRBV12-3/TRBV12-4	.	CASSLVGDTHSYEQYF
TRBJ2-1	TRBV20-1	TRBD1	CSARLGQGVYNEQFF
TRBJ2-3	TRBV5-1	TRBD2	CASSAYGWTSGRSDTQYF
TRBJ2-4	TRBV15	.	CATSSRRGVAGPKNIQYF
TRBJ1-6	TRBV27	TRBD1	CASSLDRGQSPLHF
TRBJ2-2	TRBV18	TRBD1	CASSPQGAATGELFF
TRBJ1-2	TRBV11-3	TRBD1	CASRPNRDRINYGYTF
TRBJ2-5	TRBV4-2	.	CASSPQTGGETQYF
TRBJ1-1	TRBV10-3	.	CAISESGVTEAFF
TRBJ2-7	TRBV7-9	.	CASSLADRLSYEQYF